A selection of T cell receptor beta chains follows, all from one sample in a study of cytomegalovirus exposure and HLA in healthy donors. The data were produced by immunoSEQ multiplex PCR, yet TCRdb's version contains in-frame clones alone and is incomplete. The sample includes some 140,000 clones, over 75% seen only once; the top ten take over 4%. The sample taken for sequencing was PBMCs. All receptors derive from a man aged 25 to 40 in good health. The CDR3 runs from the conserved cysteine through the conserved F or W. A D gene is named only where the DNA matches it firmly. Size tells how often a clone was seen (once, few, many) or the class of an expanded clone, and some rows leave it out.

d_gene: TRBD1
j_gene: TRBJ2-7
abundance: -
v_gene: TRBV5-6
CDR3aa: CASSLGQGVLEQYF
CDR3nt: TGTGCCAGCAGCTTGGGCCAGGGGGTTCTCGAGCAGTACTTC

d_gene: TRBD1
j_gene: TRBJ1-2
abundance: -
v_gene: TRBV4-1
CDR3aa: CASSPLAKPGQTHGYTF
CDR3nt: TGCGCCAGCAGCCCCTTAGCAAAACCGGGACAGACGCATGGCTACACCTTC

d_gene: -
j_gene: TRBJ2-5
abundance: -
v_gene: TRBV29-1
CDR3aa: CSVYDPKEETQYF
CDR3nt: TGCAGCGTTTATGACCCGAAGGAGGAGACCCAGTACTTC

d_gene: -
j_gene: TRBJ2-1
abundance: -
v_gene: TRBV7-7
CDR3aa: CASSPDGWDEQFF
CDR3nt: TGTGCTAGCAGCCCAGACGGGTGGGATGAGCAGTTCTTC

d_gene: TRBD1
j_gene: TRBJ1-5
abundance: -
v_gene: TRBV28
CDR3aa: CASSPGQGRQPQHF
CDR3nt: TGTGCCAGCAGTCCGGGACAGGGCCGTCAGCCCCAGCATTTT

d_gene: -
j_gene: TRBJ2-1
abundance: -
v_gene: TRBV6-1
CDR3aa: CAIVATTYNEQFF
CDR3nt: TGTGCCATCGTAGCTACTACCTACAATGAGCAGTTCTTC

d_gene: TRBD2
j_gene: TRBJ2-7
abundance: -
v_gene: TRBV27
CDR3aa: CASSSQSGRGEQYF
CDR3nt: TGTGCCAGCAGTTCTCAGAGCGGGAGGGGCGAGCAGTACTTC

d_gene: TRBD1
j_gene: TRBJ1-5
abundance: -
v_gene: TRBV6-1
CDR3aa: CASNLRQGWNQPQHF
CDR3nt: TGTGCCAGCAACCTAAGACAGGGCTGGAATCAGCCCCAGCATTTT

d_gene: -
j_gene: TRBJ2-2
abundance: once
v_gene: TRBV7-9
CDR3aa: CSSSYPVRLPNTGELFF
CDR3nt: TGTTCCAGCAGCTATCCAGTCAGGTTACCAAACACCGGGGAGCTGTTTTTT

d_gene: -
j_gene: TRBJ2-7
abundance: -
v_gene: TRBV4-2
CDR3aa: CASSPLLDRSYEQYF
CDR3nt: TGTGCCAGCAGCCCCCTCTTGGACAGATCCTACGAGCAGTACTTC

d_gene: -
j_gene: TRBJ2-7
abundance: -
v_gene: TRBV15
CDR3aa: CATSRDLPEQYF
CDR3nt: TGTGCCACCAGCAGAGACCTCCCCGAGCAGTACTTC

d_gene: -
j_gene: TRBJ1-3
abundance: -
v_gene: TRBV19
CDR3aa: CASSIIGNTIYF
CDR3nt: TGTGCCAGTAGTATCATTGGAAACACCATATATTTT

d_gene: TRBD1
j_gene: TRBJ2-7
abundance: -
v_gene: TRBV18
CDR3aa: CASSQAGQGDEQYF
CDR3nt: TGTGCCAGCTCACAAGCGGGACAGGGGGACGAGCAGTACTTC

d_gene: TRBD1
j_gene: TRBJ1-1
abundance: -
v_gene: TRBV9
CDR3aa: CASSPRADRAATEAFF
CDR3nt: TGTGCCAGCAGCCCGCGGGCGGACAGGGCGGCCACTGAAGCTTTCTTT

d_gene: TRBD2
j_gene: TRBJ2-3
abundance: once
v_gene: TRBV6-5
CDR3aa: CASSIQTSGTDTQYF
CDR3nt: TGTGCCAGCAGTATCCAGACTAGCGGGACAGATACGCAGTATTTT

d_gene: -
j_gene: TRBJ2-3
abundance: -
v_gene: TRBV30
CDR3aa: CAWSEGSGNTDTQYF
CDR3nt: TGTGCCTGGAGTGAAGGTAGCGGAAACACAGATACGCAGTATTTT

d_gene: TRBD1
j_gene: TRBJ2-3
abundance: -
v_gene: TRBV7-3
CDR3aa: CASSPGQGTPTQYF
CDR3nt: TGTGCCAGCAGCCCCGGACAGGGGACACCTACGCAGTATTTT

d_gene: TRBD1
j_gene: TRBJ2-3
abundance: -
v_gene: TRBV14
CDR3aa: CASSQEADRVPRAQYF
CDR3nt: TGTGCCAGCAGCCAAGAAGCGGACAGGGTTCCTAGGGCGCAGTATTTT

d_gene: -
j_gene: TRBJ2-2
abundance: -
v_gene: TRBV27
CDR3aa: CASSLSGGGTGELFF
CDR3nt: TGTGCCAGCAGTTTATCGGGAGGCGGAACCGGGGAGCTGTTTTTT

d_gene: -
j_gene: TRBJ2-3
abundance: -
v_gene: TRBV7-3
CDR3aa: CASSLGTSTDTQYF
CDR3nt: TGTGCCAGCAGCTTAGGGACTAGCACAGATACGCAGTATTTT

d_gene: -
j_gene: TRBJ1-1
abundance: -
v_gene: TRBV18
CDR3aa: CASSPRGEDTEAFF
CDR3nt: TGTGCCAGCTCACCACGGGGAGAGGACACTGAAGCTTTCTTT

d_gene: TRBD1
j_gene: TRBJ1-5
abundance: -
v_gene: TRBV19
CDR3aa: CASSIDPDRDQPQHF
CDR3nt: TGTGCCAGTAGTATAGACCCCGACAGGGATCAGCCCCAGCATTTT

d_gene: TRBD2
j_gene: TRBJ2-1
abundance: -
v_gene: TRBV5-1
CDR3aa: CASSFTSGSPYNEQFF
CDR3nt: TGCGCCAGCAGCTTTACTAGCGGGAGCCCATACAATGAGCAGTTCTTC

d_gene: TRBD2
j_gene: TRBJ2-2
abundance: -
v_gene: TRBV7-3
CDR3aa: CASSLSGPGLAFGSGELFF
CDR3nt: TGTGCCAGCAGCTTATCTGGGCCGGGACTAGCTTTCGGGAGTGGGGAGCTGTTTTTT

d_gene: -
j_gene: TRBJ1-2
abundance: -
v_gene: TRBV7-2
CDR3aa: CASSLGGGQGF
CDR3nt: TGTGCCAGCAGCTTAGGGGGGGGGCAAGGCTTC

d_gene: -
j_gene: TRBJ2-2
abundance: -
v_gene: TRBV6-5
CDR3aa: CASSKRRATGELFF
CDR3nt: TGTGCCAGCAGCAAGAGGAGAGCCACCGGGGAGCTGTTTTTT

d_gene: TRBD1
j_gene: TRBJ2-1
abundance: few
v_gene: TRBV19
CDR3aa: CASGQGAWGEQFF
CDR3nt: TGTGCCAGTGGACAGGGGGCTTGGGGTGAGCAGTTCTTC

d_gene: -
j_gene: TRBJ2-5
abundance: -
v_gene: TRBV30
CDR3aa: CAWSVSGWYQETQYF
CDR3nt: TGTGCCTGGAGTGTATCGGGGTGGTACCAAGAGACCCAGTACTTC

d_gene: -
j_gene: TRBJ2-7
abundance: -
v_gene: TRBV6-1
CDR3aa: CASSADTSYEQYF
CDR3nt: TGTGCCAGCAGTGCGGACACATCCTACGAGCAGTACTTC

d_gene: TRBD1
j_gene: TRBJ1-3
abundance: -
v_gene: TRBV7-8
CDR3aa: CASSGKTGTGNTIYF
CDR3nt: TGTGCCAGCAGCGGGAAGACAGGGACTGGAAACACCATATATTTT

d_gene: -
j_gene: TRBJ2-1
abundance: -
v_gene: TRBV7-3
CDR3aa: CASSSQGSEQFF
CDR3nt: TGTGCCAGCAGCTCGCAGGGGTCTGAGCAGTTCTTC

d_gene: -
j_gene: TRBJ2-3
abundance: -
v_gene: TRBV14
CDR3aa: CASSQGWRGDTQYF
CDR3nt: TGTGCCAGCAGCCAAGGGTGGCGCGGGGATACGCAGTATTTT